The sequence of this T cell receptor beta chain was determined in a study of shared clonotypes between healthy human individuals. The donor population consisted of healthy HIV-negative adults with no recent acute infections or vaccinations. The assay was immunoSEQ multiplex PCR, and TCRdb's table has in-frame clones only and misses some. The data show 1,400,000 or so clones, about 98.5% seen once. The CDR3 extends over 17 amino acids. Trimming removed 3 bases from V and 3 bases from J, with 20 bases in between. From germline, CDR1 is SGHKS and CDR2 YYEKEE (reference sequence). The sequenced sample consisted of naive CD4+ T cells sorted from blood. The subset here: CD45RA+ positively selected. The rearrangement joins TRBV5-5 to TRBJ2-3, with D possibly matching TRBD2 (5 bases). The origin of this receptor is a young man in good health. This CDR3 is CASSSPPSGWKTDTQYF. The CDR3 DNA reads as TGTGCCAGCAGCTCCCCCCCCAGCGGATGGAAAACAGATACGCAGTATTTT.